Listed below are T cell receptor beta chains from one sample, sequenced in a study of T cell responses to AZD1222 COVID-19 vaccine. Clones were read by immunoSEQ multiplex PCR, and TCRdb kept only the in-frame ones, dropping some. This table has 150,000 to 200,000 clones, roughly 87% appearing once. Sample: peripheral blood, taken on day 0 of AZD1222 vaccination. All receptors come from an adult in good health. CDR3s include the opening cysteine and the closing phenylalanine or tryptophan. D genes are given only for firm matches. Size values are once, few and many counts, or a class for expanded clones, and some rows have none.

D,J,size,length,V,DNA,CDR3
.,TRBJ1-2,.,15,TRBV6-2/TRBV6-3,TGTGCCAGCAGTTACTCGACGGGGGGTTCCTATGGCTACACCTTC,CASSYSTGGSYGYTF
.,TRBJ1-3,.,15,TRBV4-1,TGCGCCAGCAGCCAAGAAAGGGCGGCTGGAAACACCATATATTTT,CASSQERAAGNTIYF
.,TRBJ2-2,.,14,TRBV2,TGTGCCAGCATGGGTTTAGGGTTCCCCGGGGAGCTGTTTTTT,CASMGLGFPGELFF
.,TRBJ2-7,.,15,TRBV5-6,TGTGCCAGTCATAAGGGGGTCATTGCCGCCTACGAGCAGTACTTC,CASHKGVIAAYEQYF
.,TRBJ1-4,.,13,TRBV19,TGTGCCTGCAGGCGGCAAACTAATGAAAAACTGTTTTTT,CACRRQTNEKLFF
TRBD2,TRBJ2-3,.,16,TRBV3-1/TRBV3-2,TGTGCCAGCAGCCAAATGGCTAGCGGGAGGGCAGATACGCAGTATTTT,CASSQMASGRADTQYF
.,TRBJ2-5,.,15,TRBV15,TGTGCCACCAGCAGGGACCCTTCCCGTGTGGAGACCCAGTACTTC,CATSRDPSRVETQYF
.,TRBJ2-3,once,14,TRBV11-3,TGTGCCAGCAGCCGGGGCTTTAGCACAGATACGCAGTATTTT,CASSRGFSTDTQYF
TRBD1,TRBJ2-3,.,17,TRBV18,TGTGCCAGCTCACGACTGATAACGACAGGGGGCGGAGATACGCAGTATTTT,CASSRLITTGGGDTQYF
.,TRBJ2-5,once,13,TRBV15,TGTGCCAGCGGGACGTACGTACAAGAGACCCAGTACTTC,CASGTYVQETQYF
.,TRBJ2-7,.,13,TRBV19,TGTGCCAGTAGTCCGGGACTTCTCTACGAGCAGTACTTC,CASSPGLLYEQYF
TRBD2,TRBJ2-4,.,19,TRBV4-2,TGTGCCAGCAGCCACCCCGAGGGAAGGGGCGGGAGGTCTGTAGACATTCAGTACTTC,CASSHPEGRGGRSVDIQYF
.,TRBJ2-2,.,14,TRBV3-1/TRBV3-2,TGTGCCAGCAGCCAACCTAGCTGGGCCGGGGAGCTGTTTTTT,CASSQPSWAGELFF
.,TRBJ2-3,.,11,TRBV12-3/TRBV12-4,TGTGCCAGCAGTTCCGGGACCTTCCAGTATTTT,CASSSGTFQYF
TRBD1,TRBJ1-2,.,13,TRBV18,TGTGCCAGCTCACCAGACAGGGTTGATGGCTACACCTTC,CASSPDRVDGYTF
.,TRBJ1-5,.,15,TRBV19,TGTGCCTCTCAAGTAATCCAGGGCGTGGGTCAGCCCCAGCATTTT,CASQVIQGVGQPQHF
TRBD1,TRBJ1-6,.,14,TRBV27,TGTGCCAGCAGTCCGGACAGGGCGGCCTCACCCCTCCACTTT,CASSPDRAASPLHF
TRBD2,TRBJ2-7,.,15,TRBV6-5,TGTGCCAGCAGTTACTCCTCGAGCGGGAGTTACGAGCAGTACTTC,CASSYSSSGSYEQYF
TRBD1,TRBJ1-1,.,15,TRBV6-5,TGTGCCAGCAGTTACTCGAGGCAGGGGGACACTGAAGCTTTCTTT,CASSYSRQGDTEAFF
.,TRBJ1-3,.,11,TRBV20-1,TGCAGTGCCTACTTAGGAAACACCATATATTTT,CSAYLGNTIYF
.,TRBJ2-1,.,14,TRBV6-5,TGTGCCAGCAGACGGGACGGACCCGCGGCCGAGCAGTTCTTC,CASRRDGPAAEQFF
TRBD2,TRBJ2-3,.,14,TRBV19,TGTGCCAGTAGCACTAGCGGGGCTAGAGATACGCAGTATTTT,CASSTSGARDTQYF
TRBD1,TRBJ2-5,.,17,TRBV24-1,TGTGCCACCAGTGAACCCAAGACAGGGGGGATCGTCGAGACCCAGTACTTC,CATSEPKTGGIVETQYF
.,TRBJ1-6,.,16,TRBV3-1/TRBV3-2,TGTGCCAGCAGCCAAGTCCAGGGCAGGACTAATTCACCCCTCCACTTT,CASSQVQGRTNSPLHF
.,TRBJ1-3,.,12,TRBV30,TGTGCCTGGAGAGGGGCAGGAAACACCATATATTTT,CAWRGAGNTIYF
.,TRBJ1-1,.,8,TRBV25-1,TGTGCCAGCAGGAAAGCTTTCTTT,CASRKAFF
.,TRBJ1-2,once,15,TRBV9,TGTGCCAGCCACGGGGGCGGAGGAACTAACTATGGCTACACCTTC,CASHGGGGTNYGYTF
TRBD1,TRBJ1-3,.,15,TRBV4-1,TGCGCCAGCAGCCCGGGACAGCACTCTGGAAACACCATATATTTT,CASSPGQHSGNTIYF
.,TRBJ1-5,.,15,TRBV11-2,TGTGCCAGCAGCTTAGCCGCAGGGTCCAATCAGCCCCAGCATTTT,CASSLAAGSNQPQHF
TRBD1,TRBJ1-2,.,15,TRBV6-5,TGTGCCAGCAGTCCCGGGACAGCCGCCTTCTATGGCTACACCTTC,CASSPGTAAFYGYTF
.,TRBJ2-7,.,15,TRBV6-5,TGTGCCAGCAGTTACTACATGGGAGGAACCTACGAGCAGTACTTC,CASSYYMGGTYEQYF
TRBD2,TRBJ2-1,once,15,TRBV28,TGTGCCAGCAGTTTATCTAGCGGGGGATACAATGAGCAGTTCTTC,CASSLSSGGYNEQFF
.,TRBJ2-1,.,15,TRBV11-2,TGTGCCAGCAGCTACCTGACAGCTACCTACAATGAGCAGTTCTTC,CASSYLTATYNEQFF
.,TRBJ1-5,.,15,TRBV7-8,TGTGCCAGCAGCTTAGTAGTGGGGGTGCATCAGCCCCAGCATTTT,CASSLVVGVHQPQHF
.,TRBJ2-7,.,15,TRBV4-1,TGCGCCAGCAGCCAAGATCCCGGACTCCTCTACGAGCAGTACTTC,CASSQDPGLLYEQYF
.,TRBJ1-5,once,12,TRBV28,TGTGCCAGCAGGTTAGGGGGACAGCCCCAGCATTTT,CASRLGGQPQHF
.,TRBJ1-2,few,12,TRBV28,TGTGCCAGCAATACTCCTAACTATGGCTACACCTTC,CASNTPNYGYTF
TRBD1,TRBJ2-7,.,16,TRBV9,TGTGCCAGCAGCGTAACCCAGGGGGCGCATTTCGACGAGCAGTACTTC,CASSVTQGAHFDEQYF
.,TRBJ1-1,.,15,TRBV25-1,TGTGCCAGCAGTGAATCCATGGGGCCGAACACTGAAGCTTTCTTT,CASSESMGPNTEAFF
.,TRBJ2-7,.,11,TRBV2,TGTGCCGCGAGGGTAACCTACGAGCAGTACTTC,CAARVTYEQYF
TRBD2,TRBJ2-7,.,15,TRBV5-1,TGCGCCAGCAGCTTCGCGGGGGAAATACGGGAGCTGCAGTACTTC,CASSFAGEIRELQYF
.,TRBJ2-1,.,15,TRBV5-1,TGCGCCAGCAGCTTGCTGACAGGCAAATACAATGAGCAGTTCTTC,CASSLLTGKYNEQFF
TRBD1,TRBJ1-6,.,14,TRBV20-1,TGCAGTGCTAGTATGGGACAGGCAGGTTCACCCCTCCACTTT,CSASMGQAGSPLHF
.,TRBJ1-4,.,13,TRBV5-1,TGCGCCAGCAGCTTGTGGGACGGCGAAAAACTGTTTTTT,CASSLWDGEKLFF
.,TRBJ2-7,.,11,TRBV20-1,TGCAGTGCTAGAGATTTTTACGAGCAGTACTTC,CSARDFYEQYF
.,TRBJ2-5,.,15,TRBV5-1,TGCGCCAGCAGCTTGGAAGGACTAAATCAAGAGACCCAGTACTTC,CASSLEGLNQETQYF
.,TRBJ1-6,once,13,TRBV29-1,TGCAGCGCCACCCAGGGAAATAATTCACCCCTCCACTTT,CSATQGNNSPLHF